The clone carrying this T cell receptor (beta chain) was detected many times. This record comes from a study of T-cell reconstitution after alpha-beta-depleted transplantation in children. The CDR3 consists of 15 residues. Germline V gene sequence: CDR1 SGDLS, CDR2 YYNGEE. V was pared by 4 bases and J by 2 bases, with 8 bases of the junction left unmatched. Library preparation (for TCRbeta) was performed with unique molecular identifiers. Using its own MiXCR run on the PCR reads, TCRdb lists one record per CDR3 protein. The table includes 70,000 or so distinct CDR3 sequences, under 13% detected once. This TCR derives from a boy aged 10-17 years with acute myeloid leukemia, due to receive a stem cell transplant. This specimen was PBMCs, taken before TCRalphabeta/CD19-depleted stem cell transplant. The V and J genes are TRBV9 and TRBJ1-1, with 7 bases aligning to TRBD1. The CDR3 nucleotides read TGTGCCAGCAGCAACAGACAGGGATCTAACACTGAAGCTTTCTTT. This sequence encodes CASSNRQGSNTEAFF.